The 24 T cell receptor beta chains below all came from one sample that was sequenced in a study of T cell clonality in common variable immunodeficiency. Libraries were prepared by immunoSEQ multiplex PCR; TCRdb keeps only in-frame clonotypes and omits some of them. The profile covers roughly 28,000 clones, none occurring a single time. Sequences were obtained from peripheral blood mononuclear cells. Receptors were obtained from a person aged 18 to 70 in good health.

This clone was detected ten times or more. Read coverage stops 3 residues before the CDR3 terminus; the germline J gene supplies the remainder. V usage is TRBV20-1 and J usage is TRBJ1-1; D gene ambiguous. Germline CDR1 is DFQATT and CDR2 is SNEGSKA (reference sequence). Trimming left V 6 bases short and J 1 base short, with 9 bases between. The CDR3 contains 12 residues. The chain's CDR3 is CSASRGNTEAFF. The DNA read from the CDR3 is TGCAGTGCCTCGCGGGGGAACACTGAA.

Many counts were recorded for this clone. Sequencing ends 3 residues short of the CDR3 end; the germline J gene provides the rest. V usage is TRBV6-4 and J usage is TRBJ2-2; 12 bases map to TRBD2. From germline, CDR1 is MRHNA and CDR2 SNTAGT. With V trimmed by 6 bases and J by 6 bases, 8 bases remained unmatched. The CDR3 contains 16 residues. The sequenced part of the CDR3 DNA is TGTGCCAGCAGCCCTAGCGGGGGGGCTGTCGCCGGGGAG. Protein sequence: CASSPSGGAVAGE. The CDR3 reads in full as CASSPSGGAVAGELFF.

This clone was detected a few times. The CDR3 is cut off 3 residues early in the read; its end comes from the germline J gene. The chain uses TRBV7-9 and TRBJ1-2, with D hard to call. The CDR3 covers 12 residues. Germline CDR1 is SEHNR and CDR2 is FQNEAQ (reference sequence). The sequenced CDR3 bases are TGTGCCAGCAGCTCCTCGGGTCTAGCC. Its translation: CASSSSGLA. The CDR3, in full, reads CASSSSGLAYTF. Filled out from reference TRBV7-9 and TRBJ1-2, the complete variable domain reads DTGVSQNPRHKITKRGQNVTFRCDPISEHNRLYWYRQTLGQGPEFLTYFQNEAQLEKSRLLSDRFSAERPKGSFSTLEIQRTEQGDSAMYLCASSSSGLAYTFGSGTRLTVV.

This clone was picked up many times. The DNA ends 3 residues before the CDR3 does, and the rest of the CDR3 is filled in from the germline J gene. At the DNA level, this CDR3 is encoded by other sequences in the same sample as well. The chain recombines TRBV6-1 with TRBJ1-2; D possibly corresponds to TRBD1 (5 bases). V was shortened by 4 bases and J by 4 bases, with 7 bases between the two germline ends. The germline CDR1 and CDR2 sequences are MNHNS and SASEGT. This CDR3 contains 12 residues. Here the CDR3 reads CASSGQGYGYTF. The sequenced part of the CDR3 DNA is TGTGCCAGCAGTGGGCAGGGCTATGGC.

On this clone: Read data end 3 residues before the CDR3 end; the end is taken from the germline J gene. The V call is TRBV7-3, the J call TRBJ1-5; a weak D match, TRBD1 (6 bases). The CDR3 has 15 amino acids. The V end lost 1 base, the J end lost 7 bases, and 14 bases lay between the germline ends. Germline values: CDR1 SGHTA, CDR2 FQGTGA. The sequenced CDR3 bases are TGTGCCAGCAGCTTAAGCGGCCAGGGGAGACAGCCC. Protein product: CASSLSGQGRQP. The CDR3, in full, reads CASSLSGQGRQPQHF. Complete variable domain (other parts from reference TRBV7-3 and TRBJ1-5): GAGVSQTPSNKVTEKGKYVELRCDPISGHTALYWYRQSLGQGPEFLIYFQGTGAADDSGLPNDRFFAVRPEGSVSTLKIQRTERGDSAVYLCASSLSGQGRQPQHFGDGTRLSIL.

At least ten counts were recorded for this clone. The sequence runs out 3 residues before the end of the CDR3; the remainder is reconstructed from the germline J gene. V is TRBV7-3 and J is TRBJ2-2; tentative D call: TRBD1 (7 bases). The CDR3 is made up of 13 amino acids. Trimming took off 9 bases at V and 5 bases at J, with 13 bases between the two ends. CDR1 is SGHTA and CDR2 is FQGTGA in the germline V gene. Partial CDR3 DNA: TGTGCCAGTCCCCCAGGGGGGACCGGGGAG. Its protein is CASPPGGTGE. The CDR3 in full is CASPPGGTGELFF. Full variable domain (outside the CDR3, taken from reference TRBV7-3 and TRBJ2-2): GAGVSQTPSNKVTEKGKYVELRCDPISGHTALYWYRQSLGQGPEFLIYFQGTGAADDSGLPNDRFFAVRPEGSVSTLKIQRTERGDSAVYLCASPPGGTGELFFGEGSRLTVL.

This clone was observed at least ten times. The read ends 3 residues shy of where the CDR3 ends; the end is completed using the germline J gene. V usage is TRBV29-1 and J usage is TRBJ1-1; tentative D call: TRBD1 (5 bases). Germline CDR1 is SQVTM and CDR2 is ANQGSEA. V was cut by 5 bases and J by 5 bases, with 15 bases left in between. CDR3 length: 13 amino acids. The CDR3 spells CSVRRQGMTEAFF. The part of the CDR3 DNA that was read is TGCAGCGTTCGACGGCAGGGTATGACTGAA.

This clone was recorded many times. The CDR3 end lies 3 residues beyond the end of the read and is filled in from the germline J gene. V gene TRBV10-3 combines with J gene TRBJ1-2; perhaps TRBD1 as D (5 bases). The germline V and J ends were trimmed by 4 bases and 0 bases, with 12 bases remaining between them. Looked up from germline, CDR1 is ENHRY and CDR2 is SYGVKD. This CDR3 is 15 amino acids long. The DNA read from the CDR3 is TGTGCCATCAGTGGAGAAGGGGTGCCTAACTATGGC. This gives the protein CAISGEGVPNYG. The entire CDR3 protein reads CAISGEGVPNYGYTF.

This clone appeared many times. The read comes to an end 3 residues before the CDR3 does, leaving the germline J gene to fill in the end. The chain couples TRBV14 to TRBJ2-1, with 8 positions matching TRBD2. The trim removed 1 base at V and 8 bases at J, leaving 7 bases unmatched. Per the germline V gene, CDR1 is SGHDN and CDR2 is FVKESK. The CDR3 sequence is 15 residues long. The CDR3 DNA, read in part, is TGTGCCAGCAGCCAAGGTCACGGGGGGGGATATGAG. It translates to CASSQGHGGGYE. The CDR3 in full is CASSQGHGGGYEQFF.

This clone was found many times. The CDR3 end is not reached by the read, which stops 3 residues before it; the germline J gene fills it in. The V gene is TRBV30, the J gene TRBJ1-5; a possible D gene is TRBD1 (6 bases). Germline V CDR1 and CDR2: GTSNPN, SVGIG (reference sequence). The CDR3 consists of 13 residues. The CDR3 region is CASQGLSNQPQHF. The sequenced part of the CDR3 DNA is TGTGCTTCCCAGGGGCTTAGCAATCAGCCC.

Ten or more counts support this clone. Read data end 3 residues before the CDR3 end; the end is taken from the germline J gene. The chain employs TRBV7-9 and TRBJ1-2, with D maybe TRBD1 (6 bases). The CDR3 sequence is 15 residues long. Trimming shortened V by 5 bases and J by 3 bases, and 16 bases separated the two germline ends. Germline assignment: CDR1 SEHNR and CDR2 FQNEAQ (reference sequence). The CDR3 DNA, read in part, is TGTGCCAGCAGCCCCGGGAGTGAGGGGGACTATGGC. Its protein product is CASSPGSEGDYG. The entire CDR3 protein reads CASSPGSEGDYGYTF.

This clone occurred a few times. The CDR3 is CASSLVFGQGSYEQYF. The CDR3 DNA, read in part, is TGCGCCAGCAGCTTGGTTTTCGGACAGGGCTCCTACGAG. The chain uses TRBV5-1 and TRBJ2-7, with 8 bases matching TRBD1. The read ends 3 residues early relative to the CDR3; the germline J gene fills the gap. The ends lost 0 bases at V and 0 bases at J; junction bases unmatched: 5. Germline loops: CDR1 SGHRS, CDR2 YFSETQ. This CDR3 spans 16 amino acids.

This clone rates as medium-sized (0.01 to 0.1%). The read falls 3 residues short of the CDR3 end, and the missing part is taken from the germline J gene. This chain connects TRBV13 to TRBJ2-5, with 13 nucleotides matching TRBD2. The germline gives CDR1 PRHDT, CDR2 FYEKMQ (reference sequence). V dropped 4 bases and J dropped 5; count of bases not matched to a gene: 4. This CDR3 is built from 15 residues. The CDR3 DNA, read in part, is TGTGCCAGCAGCTCACTAGCGGGGGGGCTTGAGACC. It translates to CASSSLAGGLET. The entire CDR3 is CASSSLAGGLETQYF. Variable domain in full (rest from reference TRBV13 and TRBJ2-5): AAGVIQSPRHLIKEKRETATLKCYPIPRHDTVYWYQQGPGQDPQFLISFYEKMQSDKGSIPDRFSAQQFSDYHSELNMSSLELGDSALYFCASSSLAGGLETQYFGPGTRLLVL.

This clone has ten or more counts. The read terminates 3 residues ahead of where the CDR3 ends, so the germline J gene completes it. The chain is built from TRBV5-4 and TRBJ1-1; D gene ambiguous. The CDR3 sequence is 13 residues long. Germline lookup yields CDR1 SGHNT and CDR2 YYREEE (reference sequence). The germline V and J ends were trimmed by 4 bases and 1 base, with 8 bases remaining between them. CDR3 loop: CASSRGGNTEAFF. The covered CDR3 bases are TGTGCCAGCAGCCGGGGAGGGAACACTGAA.

This clone was counted many times. Read coverage stops 3 residues before the CDR3 terminus; the germline J gene supplies the remainder. This chain links TRBV20-1 with TRBJ1-4; TRBD1 matches 7 bases. The CDR3 sequence is 17 residues long. Germline assignment: CDR1 DFQATT and CDR2 SNEGSKA (reference sequence). V dropped 2 bases and J dropped 5; count of bases not matched to a gene: 14. CDR3 bases read: TGCAGTGCTAGACCCGACAGGGACAACTCTCCGAATGAAAAA. Residues: CSARPDRDNSPNEK. In full, the CDR3 is CSARPDRDNSPNEKLFF.

This clone was counted ten times or more. The read ends 3 residues shy of where the CDR3 ends; the end is completed using the germline J gene. J is TRBJ2-1 and V is TRBV7-9, with D maybe TRBD1 (5 bases). The germline gives CDR1 SEHNR, CDR2 FQNEAQ (reference sequence). With 1 base removed from V and 0 bases from J, the gap between germline ends came to 7 bases. The CDR3 has 15 residues. CDR3 sequence: CASSLDRSSYNEQFF. CDR3 DNA (partial): TGTGCCAGCAGCTTAGACAGGAGCTCCTACAATGAG.

The table lists this clone with many counts. The CDR3 is cut off 3 residues early in the read; its end comes from the germline J gene. The chain uses TRBV20-1 and TRBJ2-5, with 11 bases matching TRBD2. The CDR3 covers 16 residues. The V gene's germline CDR1 is DFQATT and CDR2 SNEGSKA (reference sequence). The trim removed 4 bases at V and 5 bases at J, leaving 12 bases unmatched. This CDR3 is CSAKSGVAGGWETQYF. The sequenced part of the CDR3 DNA is TGCAGTGCTAAGAGCGGAGTAGCGGGGGGGTGGGAGACC.

This clone was counted at least ten times. Coverage ceases 3 residues before the CDR3 finishes, and the germline J gene fills in the end. The chain has TRBV6-2 or TRBV6-3 and TRBJ2-3; D possibly corresponds to TRBD2 (5 bases). Trimming stripped 2 bases from V and 5 bases from J, with 14 bases between. This CDR3 comprises 15 residues. From germline, CDR1 is MNHEY and CDR2 SVGEGT. The part of the CDR3 DNA that was read is TGTGCCAGCAGTTACACGGGGAATGACGTAGATACG. Translation: CASSYTGNDVDT. The complete CDR3 protein is CASSYTGNDVDTQYF.

This clone was seen at least ten times. The read falls 3 residues short of the CDR3 end, and the missing part is taken from the germline J gene. V gene TRBV5-1 combines with J gene TRBJ2-7; maybe TRBD1 (6 bases). V lost 2 bases to trimming and J lost 1 base, with 10 bases between them. This CDR3 region has 14 residues. Germline V gene sequence: CDR1 SGHRS, CDR2 YFSETQ. The part of the CDR3 DNA that was read is TGCGCCAGCAGCTTTACAGGGACGTCCTACGAG. Protein product: CASSFTGTSYE. From start to end, the CDR3 is CASSFTGTSYEQYF.

This clone was picked up many times. The read ends 3 residues before the CDR3 terminus; that terminus is restored from the germline J gene. The chain employs TRBV6-2 or TRBV6-3 and TRBJ2-5, with 8 bases fitting TRBD2. CDR1 is MNHEY and CDR2 is SVGEGT in the germline V gene. The V gene end was trimmed by 5 bases and the J gene end by 2 bases; junction bases not matched to a gene: 7. The CDR3 has 15 residues. The CDR3 DNA, read in part, is TGTGCCAGCAGTAGCACCAGCGGGGGACAAGAGACC. This gives the protein CASSSTSGGQET. The complete CDR3 reads CASSSTSGGQETQYF.

This clone was observed many times. The read terminates 3 residues ahead of where the CDR3 ends, so the germline J gene completes it. V is TRBV5-1 and J is TRBJ2-5, with TRBD2 identical over 9 bases. Trimming removed 10 bases from V and 2 bases from J; junction bases left unmatched: 12. Germline V gene sequence: CDR1 SGHRS, CDR2 YFSETQ. The CDR3 is 15 amino acids. CDR3 sequence reads: CASGKAGGKQETQYF. The CDR3 bases that were read are TGCGCCTCCGGGAAGGCGGGGGGGAAACAAGAGACC.

In this sample, this clone turned up many times. The read comes to an end 3 residues before the CDR3 does, leaving the germline J gene to fill in the end. V gene TRBV24-1 combines with J gene TRBJ2-1; perhaps TRBD2 as D (6 bases). Germline V gene data show CDR1 as KGHDR and CDR2 as SFDVKD. Trimming took 3 bases from V and 4 from J, leaving 9 bases between them. The length of the CDR3 is 14 residues. CDR3 region: CATSDAGPYNEQFF. The part of the CDR3 DNA that was read is TGTGCCACCAGTGATGCGGGGCCGTACAATGAG.

There are many counts of this clone. Read data end 3 residues before the CDR3 end; the end is taken from the germline J gene. V and J are TRBV11-3 and TRBJ2-1; TRBD1 matches 7 bases. The ends lost 5 bases at V and 8 bases at J; junction bases unmatched: 3. This CDR3 contains 12 residues. CDR1 SGHNT and CDR2 YENEEA come from the germline V gene. The covered CDR3 bases are TGTGCCAGCAGCGACAGGGTTGATGAG. It translates to CASSDRVDE. The whole CDR3 sequence reads CASSDRVDEQFF.

This clone showed up many times. Read sequence stops 3 residues before the CDR3 end, and the germline J gene provides the missing end. V gene TRBV7-3 combines with J gene TRBJ2-3, with D maybe TRBD2 (5 bases). Trimming removed 1 base from V and 2 bases from J, with 13 bases in between. Germline values: CDR1 SGHTA, CDR2 FQGTGA. This CDR3 is 16 amino acids long. CDR3: CASSLKEGTHTDTQYF. The sequenced CDR3 bases are TGTGCCAGCAGCTTAAAAGAGGGCACCCACACAGATACG.